A selection of T cell receptor beta chains follows, all from one sample in a study of T cell repertoires in cytomegalovirus infection. Each CDR3 protein is one row after TCRdb ran MiXCR on the reads. Here the sample spans around 430,000 distinct CDR3 sequences, about 39% being singletons. These receptors' targets are unknown. Source: cultured PBMCs, taken from culture after CMV antigen stimulation. The receptors shown here come from a human donor in good health (CMV status not recorded). Some clones in this sample may be carry-over from other donors' samples. Both conserved end residues are part of each CDR3. The order of the fields is clone size, J gene, V gene, D gene, CDR3 protein, CDR3 DNA. A D gene is named only where the DNA matches it firmly. Some rows mark clone size as missing; the rest say once, few, many or name a class of expanded clone.

>NA|TRBJ2-7|TRBV10-3|TRBD2
CAISGERASGRTWYF
TGTGCCATCAGCGGAGAGCGTGCTAGCGGGAGGACCTGGTACTTC
>NA|TRBJ1-2|TRBV30|NA
CAYRGRRNYGYTF
TGTGCTTACCGGGGTAGGAGGAACTATGGCTACACCTTC
>few|TRBJ2-7|TRBV18|TRBD1
CASSQDRGAFYEQYF
TGTGCCAGCTCGCAGGACAGGGGGGCCTTCTACGAGCAGTACTTC
>NA|TRBJ2-3|TRBV7-8|TRBD2
CASSLAGGPGTDTQYF
TGTGCCAGCAGCTTGGCGGGAGGGCCCGGCACAGATACGCAGTATTTT
>NA|TRBJ2-7|TRBV6-2/TRBV6-3|TRBD2
CASRPSGSWHEQYF
TGTGCCAGCAGGCCCAGCGGGAGCTGGCACGAGCAGTACTTC
>NA|TRBJ2-3|TRBV28|TRBD2
CASSPRTGGPGVQDTQYF
TGTGCCAGCAGTCCACGGACGGGGGGGCCAGGGGTCCAAGATACGCAGTATTTT
>NA|TRBJ1-4|TRBV12-3/TRBV12-4|NA
CASSGTGKGATNEKLFF
TGTGCCAGCAGTGGAACCGGGAAGGGAGCAACTAATGAAAAACTGTTTTTT
>NA|TRBJ2-1|TRBV7-3|TRBD1
CARGQGLSEQFF
TGTGCCAGGGGACAGGGTTTGAGTGAGCAGTTCTTC
>few|TRBJ2-2|TRBV4-1|TRBD1
CASSQDGTGDTGELFF
TGCGCCAGCAGCCAAGATGGGACAGGGGACACCGGGGAGCTGTTTTTT
>NA|TRBJ2-7|TRBV7-8|NA
CASSLEVAVSYEQYF
TGTGCCAGCAGCTTAGAGGTAGCGGTCTCCTACGAGCAGTACTTC
>few|TRBJ2-1|TRBV12-3/TRBV12-4|TRBD2
CASSPHSGRQAYNEQFF
TGTGCCAGCAGTCCCCATAGCGGGAGGCAGGCTTACAATGAGCAGTTCTTC
>many|TRBJ2-7|TRBV7-6|NA
CASSPRSSYEQYF
TGTGCCAGCAGCCCCCGAAGCTCCTACGAGCAGTACTTC
>NA|TRBJ2-2|TRBV7-6|TRBD1
CASSRGQGGAGELFF
TGTGCCAGCAGCCGCGGACAGGGAGGCGCCGGGGAGCTGTTTTTT
>few|TRBJ1-6|TRBV7-2|NA
CASGKAHNSPLHF
TGTGCCAGCGGCAAGGCGCATAATTCACCCCTCCACTTT
>NA|TRBJ1-1|TRBV6-2/TRBV6-3|NA
CASSSQYSYGAEAFF
TGTGCCAGCAGTTCCCAGTATTCGTACGGCGCTGAAGCTTTCTTT
>once|TRBJ2-7|TRBV30|NA
CAWSVGIYAYEQYF
TGTGCCTGGAGTGTAGGAATATACGCCTACGAGCAGTACTTC
>NA|TRBJ2-1|TRBV4-3|NA
CASSQDGGGMGSNEQFF
TGCGCCAGCAGCCAAGATGGTGGGGGGATGGGTAGCAATGAGCAGTTCTTC
>NA|TRBJ1-1|TRBV10-3|NA
CAISGSSDTEAFF
TGTGCCATCAGTGGGAGTTCGGACACTGAAGCTTTCTTT
>many|TRBJ2-5|TRBV7-2|TRBD2
CASSLVAGGPGTQYF
TGTGCCAGCAGCTTAGTAGCGGGGGGCCCCGGGACCCAGTACTTC
>few|TRBJ2-2|TRBV29-1|NA
CSVGDPRNTGELFF
TGCAGCGTTGGTGACCCTCGGAACACCGGGGAGCTGTTTTTT
>NA|TRBJ2-5|TRBV28|TRBD2
CASRNGGAEETQYF
TGTGCCAGCCGAAACGGGGGGGCCGAGGAGACCCAGTACTTC
>NA|TRBJ1-3|TRBV28|NA
CASSLGGSTGNTIYF
TGTGCCAGCAGTTTAGGGGGGAGTACTGGAAACACCATATATTTT
>NA|TRBJ2-5|TRBV7-2|TRBD2
CASSRRGSGGRETQYF
TGTGCCAGCAGCCGAAGAGGTAGCGGGGGCCGGGAGACCCAGTACTTC
>NA|TRBJ2-1|TRBV11-2|TRBD2
CASLPGLAGDEQFF
TGTGCCAGCCTACCGGGACTAGCGGGAGATGAGCAGTTCTTC
>NA|TRBJ2-5|TRBV10-3|NA
CAISVGRGGETQYF
TGTGCCATCAGTGTTGGCAGGGGAGGAGAGACCCAGTACTTC
>NA|TRBJ1-6|TRBV23-1|NA
CASSQSRRGDSPLHF
TGCGCCAGCAGTCAATCTCGCAGGGGTGATTCACCCCTCCACTTT
>few|TRBJ2-1|TRBV27|TRBD2
CAVASSGVDEQFF
TGTGCCGTGGCCAGCAGCGGGGTCGATGAGCAGTTCTTC
>few|TRBJ2-1|TRBV28|TRBD2
CASSPAGGHINEQFF
TGTGCCAGCAGCCCAGCGGGGGGGCATATCAATGAGCAGTTCTTC
>many|TRBJ2-5|TRBV7-2|NA
CASSPGLSTETQYF
TGTGCCAGCAGCCCGGGACTGTCTACGGAGACCCAGTACTTC
>NA|TRBJ2-5|TRBV5-4|NA
CASSPHRAETQYF
TGTGCCAGCAGCCCCCACAGGGCTGAGACCCAGTACTTC
>once|TRBJ2-3|TRBV4-2|TRBD2
CASSQDRFSGGAAQYF
TGTGCCAGCAGCCAAGATCGGTTTAGCGGGGGGGCTGCGCAGTATTTT
>NA|TRBJ1-1|TRBV5-8|TRBD1
CASSWWTGRNTEAFF
TGTGCCAGCAGCTGGTGGACAGGGAGGAACACTGAAGCTTTCTTT
>NA|TRBJ1-2|TRBV28|NA
CASSFPAYYGYTF
TGTGCCAGCAGCTTCCCGGCATACTATGGCTACACCTTC
>NA|TRBJ2-3|TRBV20-1|TRBD2
CSAETSGARGFGTDTQYF
TGCAGTGCTGAAACTAGCGGGGCCCGTGGATTCGGCACAGATACGCAGTATTTT
>NA|TRBJ2-3|TRBV29-1|NA
CSVRGTFDTDTQYF
TGCAGCGTCCGAGGGACTTTCGACACAGATACGCAGTATTTT
>NA|TRBJ2-7|TRBV5-6|TRBD2
CASSLGGGIAYEQYF
TGTGCCAGCAGCTTGGGGGGAGGGATCGCCTACGAGCAGTACTTC
>NA|TRBJ2-5|TRBV12-3/TRBV12-4|NA
CANSLTETQYF
TGTGCCAACAGTTTAACGGAGACCCAGTACTTC
>NA|TRBJ2-2|TRBV7-2|NA
CASSIPPPGELFF
TGTGCCAGCAGCATCCCCCCCCCCGGGGAGCTGTTTTTT
>NA|TRBJ2-5|TRBV20-1|NA
CSARGGGLETQYF
TGCAGTGCTAGAGGGGGGGGGCTGGAGACCCAGTACTTC
>few|TRBJ1-5|TRBV19|NA
CASSGGGRQPQHF
TGTGCCAGCAGTGGAGGAGGCCGTCAGCCCCAGCATTTT
>few|TRBJ1-2|TRBV7-9|NA
CASSSQGTTNYGYTF
TGTGCCAGCAGCTCTCAGGGGACCACTAACTATGGCTACACCTTC
>NA|TRBJ2-7|TRBV20-1|NA
CSAENTVNYEQYF
TGCAGTGCTGAAAACACAGTCAACTACGAGCAGTACTTC
>NA|TRBJ1-3|TRBV7-9|NA
CASSPSGWNTIYF
TGTGCCAGCAGCCCTTCGGGTTGGAACACCATATATTTT
>once|TRBJ1-5|TRBV7-8|TRBD1
CASSLFSTGDHQPQHF
TGTGCCAGCAGCTTATTTTCGACAGGGGATCATCAGCCCCAGCATTTT
>NA|TRBJ1-1|TRBV6-1|NA
CASSLCTGNTEAFF
TGTGCCAGCAGTCTTTGCACAGGAAACACTGAAGCTTTCTTT
>NA|TRBJ2-7|TRBV20-1|NA
CSANAPLFYEQYF
TGCAGTGCTAACGCGCCCCTATTCTACGAGCAGTACTTC
>NA|TRBJ2-4|TRBV29-1|TRBD2
CSVSGTSGRAGNIQYF
TGCAGCGTCTCGGGGACTAGCGGGAGGGCCGGGAACATTCAGTACTTC
>NA|TRBJ2-3|TRBV3-1|TRBD1
CASSPGGVVTDTQYF
TGTGCCAGCAGCCCAGGGGGAGTCGTGACAGATACGCAGTATTTT
>few|TRBJ2-5|TRBV5-5|NA
CASSLSGRPYQETQYF
TGTGCCAGCAGCTTGTCAGGCAGGCCGTACCAAGAGACCCAGTACTTC
>few|TRBJ2-7|TRBV15|NA
CATSRANLGTHSSYEQYF
TGTGCCACCAGCAGAGCGAACCTCGGGACTCACAGCTCCTACGAGCAGTACTTC
>few|TRBJ2-1|TRBV11-1|TRBD1
CASSLFGTGGSDNEQFF
TGTGCCAGCAGCTTATTCGGCACAGGGGGCTCGGACAATGAGCAGTTCTTC
>NA|TRBJ1-1|TRBV19|NA
CASIRGPWDTEAFF
TGTGCCAGTATCCGTGGACCTTGGGACACTGAAGCTTTCTTT
>NA|TRBJ2-1|TRBV12-3/TRBV12-4|NA
CASSLDWSRRYNEQFF
TGTGCCAGCAGTTTAGACTGGTCTCGACGATACAATGAGCAGTTCTTC
>NA|TRBJ1-1|TRBV6-8|TRBD1
CASRTTGYTEAFF
TGTGCCAGCAGGACGACAGGGTACACTGAAGCTTTCTTT
>few|TRBJ2-1|TRBV7-2|TRBD2
CASSPTWGGNHNEQFF
TGTGCCAGCAGCCCCACCTGGGGAGGGAACCACAATGAGCAGTTCTTC
>few|TRBJ1-2|TRBV7-2|TRBD1
CASSLSVGQKYGYTF
TGTGCCAGCAGCCTTAGTGTGGGACAGAAGTATGGCTACACCTTC
>few|TRBJ2-2|TRBV7-2|NA
CASTPLAGELFF
TGTGCCAGCACACCCCTGGCCGGGGAGCTGTTTTTT
>few|TRBJ1-1|TRBV6-6|NA
CAGKRAGETEAFF
TGTGCCGGAAAGAGGGCAGGGGAAACTGAAGCTTTCTTT
>few|TRBJ2-4|TRBV7-2|TRBD2
CASSPRLASYIQYF
TGTGCCAGCAGCCCGCGACTAGCTTCCTACATTCAGTACTTC